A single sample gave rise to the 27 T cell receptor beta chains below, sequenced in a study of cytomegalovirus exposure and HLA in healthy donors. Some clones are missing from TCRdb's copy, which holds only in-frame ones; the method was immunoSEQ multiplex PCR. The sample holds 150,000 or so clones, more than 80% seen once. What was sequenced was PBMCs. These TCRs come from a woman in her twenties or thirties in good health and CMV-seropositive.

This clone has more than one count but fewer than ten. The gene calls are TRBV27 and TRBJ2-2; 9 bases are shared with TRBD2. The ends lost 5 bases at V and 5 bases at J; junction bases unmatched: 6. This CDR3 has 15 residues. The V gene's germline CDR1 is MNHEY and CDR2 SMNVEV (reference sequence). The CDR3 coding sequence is TGTGCCAGCAGTATCCTACTAGCGGGTACCGGGGAGCTGTTTTTT. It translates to CASSILLAGTGELFF.

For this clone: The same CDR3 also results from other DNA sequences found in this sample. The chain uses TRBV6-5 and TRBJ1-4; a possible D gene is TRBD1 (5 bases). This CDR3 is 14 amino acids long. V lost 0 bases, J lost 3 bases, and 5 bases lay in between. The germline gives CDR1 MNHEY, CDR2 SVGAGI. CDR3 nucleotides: TGTGCCAGCAGTTACTCACAGGCTAATGAAAAACTGTTTTTT. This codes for CASSYSQANEKLFF.

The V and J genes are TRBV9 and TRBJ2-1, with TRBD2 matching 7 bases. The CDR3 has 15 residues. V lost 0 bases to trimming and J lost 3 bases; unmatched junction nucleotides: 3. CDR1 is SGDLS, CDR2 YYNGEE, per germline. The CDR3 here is CASSVGTRHYNEQFF. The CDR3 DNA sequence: TGTGCCAGCAGCGTAGGGACTAGGCACTACAATGAGCAGTTCTTC.

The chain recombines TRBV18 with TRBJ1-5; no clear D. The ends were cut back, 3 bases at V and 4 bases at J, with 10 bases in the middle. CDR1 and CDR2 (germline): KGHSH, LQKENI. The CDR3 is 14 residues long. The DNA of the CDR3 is TGTGCCAGCTCACCCGCGGCAGATAATCAGCCCCAGCATTTT. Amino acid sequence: CASSPAADNQPQHF.

CDR3: CASSYAGLLLNGYTF. In DNA, the CDR3 is TGTGCCAGCAGTTACGCAGGCCTTCTCTTAAATGGCTACACCTTC. The chain recombines TRBV6-5 with TRBJ1-2; unclear D gene. V was shortened by 2 bases and J by 6 bases, with 16 bases between the two germline ends. This CDR3 contains 15 residues. In germline, CDR1 is MNHEY, CDR2 SVGAGI.

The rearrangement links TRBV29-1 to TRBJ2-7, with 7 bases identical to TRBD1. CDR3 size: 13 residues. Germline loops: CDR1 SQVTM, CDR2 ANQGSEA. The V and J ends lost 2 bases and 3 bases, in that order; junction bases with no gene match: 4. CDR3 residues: CSVELRGIYEQYF. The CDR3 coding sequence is TGCAGCGTTGAACTCAGGGGGATCTACGAGCAGTACTTC.

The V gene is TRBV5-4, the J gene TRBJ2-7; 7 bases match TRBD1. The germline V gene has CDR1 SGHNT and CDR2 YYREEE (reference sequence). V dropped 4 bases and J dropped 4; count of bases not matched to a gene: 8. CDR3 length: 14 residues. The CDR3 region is CASSPSTGLYEQYF. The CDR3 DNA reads TGTGCCAGCAGCCCGTCGACAGGGTTGTACGAGCAGTACTTC.

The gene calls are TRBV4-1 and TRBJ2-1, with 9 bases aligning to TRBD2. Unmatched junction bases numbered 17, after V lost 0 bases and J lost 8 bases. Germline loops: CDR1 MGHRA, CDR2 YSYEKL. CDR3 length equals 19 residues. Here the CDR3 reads CASSQEGIEGASGVYEQFF. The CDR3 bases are TGCGCCAGCAGCCAAGAGGGAATTGAGGGGGCTAGCGGGGTGTATGAGCAGTTCTTC.

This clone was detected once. This CDR3 is CASSEGTFGANVLTF. The DNA of the CDR3 is TGTGCCAGCAGCGAGGGGACTTTTGGGGCCAACGTCCTGACTTTC. The chain employs TRBV6-1 and TRBJ2-6; tentative D call: TRBD2 (6 bases). Trimming left V 6 bases short and J 3 bases short, with 12 bases between. CDR1 MNHNS and CDR2 SASEGT come from the germline V gene. The CDR3 spans 15 residues.

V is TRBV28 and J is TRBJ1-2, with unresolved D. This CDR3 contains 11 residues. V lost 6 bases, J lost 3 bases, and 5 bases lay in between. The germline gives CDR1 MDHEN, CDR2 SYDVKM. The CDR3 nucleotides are TGTGCCAGCAGCGGGGACTATGGCTACACCTTC. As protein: CASSGDYGYTF.

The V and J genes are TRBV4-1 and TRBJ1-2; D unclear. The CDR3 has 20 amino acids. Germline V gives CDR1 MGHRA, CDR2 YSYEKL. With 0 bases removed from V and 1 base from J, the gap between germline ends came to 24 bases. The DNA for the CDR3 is TGCGCCAGCAGCCAAGAATCGACTCGGCAGTGGCCAGATGTTAACTATGGCTACACCTTC. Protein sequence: CASSQESTRQWPDVNYGYTF.

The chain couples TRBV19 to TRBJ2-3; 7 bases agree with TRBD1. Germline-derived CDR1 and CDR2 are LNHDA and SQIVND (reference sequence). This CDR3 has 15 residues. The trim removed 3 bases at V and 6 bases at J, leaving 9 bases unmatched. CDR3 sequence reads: CASSIMGTAADTQYF. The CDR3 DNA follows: TGTGCCAGTAGTATTATGGGGACAGCCGCCGATACGCAGTATTTT.

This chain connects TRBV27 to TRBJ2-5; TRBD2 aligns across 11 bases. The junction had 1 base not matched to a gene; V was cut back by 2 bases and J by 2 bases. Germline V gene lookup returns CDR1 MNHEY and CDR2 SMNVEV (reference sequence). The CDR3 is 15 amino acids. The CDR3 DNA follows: TGTGCCAGCAGTTTAACTAGCGGGAGTCAAGAGACCCAGTACTTC. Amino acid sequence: CASSLTSGSQETQYF.

CDR3 protein: CASSCHTSGASYEQYF. CDR3 DNA sequence: TGTGCCAGCAGCTGCCACACTAGCGGAGCTTCCTACGAGCAGTACTTC. This rearrangement joins TRBV7-3 to TRBJ2-7; TRBD2 agrees at 8 bases. CDR3 length: 16 amino acids. Germline-derived CDR1 and CDR2 are SGHTA and FQGTGA. Trimming cost V 4 bases and J 1 base; bases outside gene matches: 9.

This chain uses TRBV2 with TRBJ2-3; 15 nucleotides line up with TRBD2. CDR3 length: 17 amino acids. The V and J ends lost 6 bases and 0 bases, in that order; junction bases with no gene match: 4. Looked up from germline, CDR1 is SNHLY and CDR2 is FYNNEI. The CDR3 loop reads CASSGTSGGPSTDTQYF. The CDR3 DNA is TGTGCCAGCAGCGGGACTAGCGGGGGGCCTAGCACAGATACGCAGTATTTT.

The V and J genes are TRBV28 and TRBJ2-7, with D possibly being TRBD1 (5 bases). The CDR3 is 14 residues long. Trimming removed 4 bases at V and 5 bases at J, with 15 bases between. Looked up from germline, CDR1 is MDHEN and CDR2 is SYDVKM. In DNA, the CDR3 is TGTGCCAGCAGTTCGCGGCAGGGTAGACACGAGCAGTACTTC. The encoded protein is CASSSRQGRHEQYF.

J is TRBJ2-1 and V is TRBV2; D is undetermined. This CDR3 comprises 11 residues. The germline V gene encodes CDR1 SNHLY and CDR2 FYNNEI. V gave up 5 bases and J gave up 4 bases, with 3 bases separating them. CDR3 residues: CASSSYNEQFF. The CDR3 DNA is TGTGCCAGCAGTTCGTACAATGAGCAGTTCTTC. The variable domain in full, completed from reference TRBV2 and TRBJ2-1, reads EPEVTQTPSHQVTQMGQEVILRCVPISNHLYFYWYRQILGQKVEFLVSFYNNEISEKSEIFDDQFSVERPDGSNFTLKIRSTKLEDSAMYFCASSSYNEQFFGPGTRLTVL.

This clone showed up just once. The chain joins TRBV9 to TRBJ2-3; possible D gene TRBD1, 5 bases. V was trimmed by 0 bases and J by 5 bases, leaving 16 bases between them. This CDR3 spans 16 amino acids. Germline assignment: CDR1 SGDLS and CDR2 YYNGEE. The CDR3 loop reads CASSVDPATARDTQYF. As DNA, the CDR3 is TGTGCCAGCAGCGTAGACCCAGCGACAGCGAGAGATACGCAGTATTTT.

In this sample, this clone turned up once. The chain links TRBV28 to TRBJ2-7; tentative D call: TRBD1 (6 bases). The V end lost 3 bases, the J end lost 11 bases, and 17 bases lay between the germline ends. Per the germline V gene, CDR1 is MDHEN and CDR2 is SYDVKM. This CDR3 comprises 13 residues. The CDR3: CASSLGLDRFKYF. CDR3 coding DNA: TGTGCCAGCAGTTTGGGGCTCGACAGGTTTAAGTACTTC.

CDR3 loop: CASRGDRESFYEQYF. The CDR3 coding sequence is TGTGCCAGCAGAGGAGACAGGGAGAGTTTCTACGAGCAGTACTTC. The V call is TRBV7-9, the J call TRBJ2-7; 7 bases fit TRBD1. The CDR3 extends over 15 amino acids. CDR1 is SEHNR and CDR2 is FQNEAQ in the germline V gene (reference sequence). With 6 bases clipped from V and 3 bases from J, the junction kept 11 bases outside the gene matches.

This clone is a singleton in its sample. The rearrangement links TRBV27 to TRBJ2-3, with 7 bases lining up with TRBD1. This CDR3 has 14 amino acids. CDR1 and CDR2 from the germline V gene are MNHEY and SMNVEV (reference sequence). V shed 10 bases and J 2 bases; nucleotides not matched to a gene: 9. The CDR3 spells CATRTGSSTDTQYF. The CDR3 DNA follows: TGTGCCACTCGGACAGGTTCTTCCACAGATACGCAGTATTTT.

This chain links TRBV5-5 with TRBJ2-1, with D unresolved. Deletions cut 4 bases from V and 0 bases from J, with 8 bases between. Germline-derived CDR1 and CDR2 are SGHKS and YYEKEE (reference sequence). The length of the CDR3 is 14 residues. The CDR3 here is CASSPSPSYNEQFF. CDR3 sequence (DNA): TGTGCCAGCAGCCCCTCTCCCTCCTACAATGAGCAGTTCTTC.

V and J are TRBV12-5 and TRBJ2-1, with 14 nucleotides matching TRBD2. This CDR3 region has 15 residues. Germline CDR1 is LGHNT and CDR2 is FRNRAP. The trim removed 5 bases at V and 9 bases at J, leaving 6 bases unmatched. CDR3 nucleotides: TGTGCTAGTGGTCCGGGACTAGCGGGGGCGGGTGAGCAGTTCTTC. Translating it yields CASGPGLAGAGEQFF.

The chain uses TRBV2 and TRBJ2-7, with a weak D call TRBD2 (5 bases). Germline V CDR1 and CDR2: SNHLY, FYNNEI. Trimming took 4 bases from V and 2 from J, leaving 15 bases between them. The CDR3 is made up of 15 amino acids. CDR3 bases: TGTGCCAGCAGTGGGAGGATGACTGGGACCTACGAGCAGTACTTC. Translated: CASSGRMTGTYEQYF.

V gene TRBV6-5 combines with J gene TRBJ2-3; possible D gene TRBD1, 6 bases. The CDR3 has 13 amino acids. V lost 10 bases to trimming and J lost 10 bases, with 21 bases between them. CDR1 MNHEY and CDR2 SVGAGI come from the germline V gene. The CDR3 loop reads CATSWQGQESQYF. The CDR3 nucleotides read TGTGCCACCAGCTGGCAGGGGCAGGAATCGCAGTATTTT.

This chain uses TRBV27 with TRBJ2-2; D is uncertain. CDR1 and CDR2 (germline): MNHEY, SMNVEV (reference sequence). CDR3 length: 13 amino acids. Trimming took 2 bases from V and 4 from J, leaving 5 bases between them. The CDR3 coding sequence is TGTGCCAGCAGTTTAATACTCACCGGGGAGCTGTTTTTT. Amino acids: CASSLILTGELFF.

The CDR3 sequence is CASSQGTSGRGGEQYF. The CDR3 DNA reads TGTGCCAGCAGCCAGGGGACTAGCGGGAGAGGTGGCGAGCAGTACTTC. The rearrangement joins TRBV6-6 to TRBJ2-7; TRBD2 agrees at 14 bases. From germline, CDR1 is MNHNY and CDR2 SVGAGI (reference sequence). This CDR3 region has 16 residues. The V segment lost 6 bases and the J segment 6 bases; nucleotides outside the gene matches: 10.